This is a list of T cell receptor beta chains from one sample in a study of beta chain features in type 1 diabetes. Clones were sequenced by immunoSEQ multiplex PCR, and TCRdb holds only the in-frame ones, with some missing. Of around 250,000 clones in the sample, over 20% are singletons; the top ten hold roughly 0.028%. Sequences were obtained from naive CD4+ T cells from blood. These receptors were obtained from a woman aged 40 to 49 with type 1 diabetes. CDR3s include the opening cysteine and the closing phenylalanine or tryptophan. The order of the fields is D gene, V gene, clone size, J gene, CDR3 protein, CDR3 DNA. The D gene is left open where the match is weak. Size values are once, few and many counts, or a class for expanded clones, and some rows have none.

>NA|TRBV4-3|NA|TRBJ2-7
CASSQDLFTGTGRAYEQYF
TGCGCCAGCAGCCAAGATCTTTTCACCGGAACGGGTCGAGCCTACGAGCAGTACTTC
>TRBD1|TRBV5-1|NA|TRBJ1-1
CASSYRTGENTEAFF
TGCGCCAGCAGCTATAGGACAGGGGAGAACACTGAAGCTTTCTTT
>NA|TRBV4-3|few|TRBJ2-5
CASSPRAGEETQYF
TGCGCCAGCAGCCCCAGGGCAGGGGAAGAGACCCAGTACTTC
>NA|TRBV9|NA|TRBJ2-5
CASSVVGGSLRETQYF
TGTGCCAGCAGCGTAGTCGGGGGATCCTTACGGGAGACCCAGTACTTC
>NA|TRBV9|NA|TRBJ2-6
CASSPRSPGANVLTF
TGTGCCAGCAGCCCCCGGTCTCCCGGGGCCAACGTCCTGACTTTC
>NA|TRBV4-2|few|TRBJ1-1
CASSPAGGGGGMNTEAFF
TGTGCCAGCAGCCCCGCAGGCGGCGGGGGAGGCATGAACACTGAAGCTTTCTTT
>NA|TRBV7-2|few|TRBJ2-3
CASSLRQSTDTQYF
TGTGCCAGCAGCTTACGACAGAGCACAGATACGCAGTATTTT
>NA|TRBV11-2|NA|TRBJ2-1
CASSLMAGNNEQFF
TGTGCCAGCAGCTTAATGGCAGGAAACAATGAGCAGTTCTTC
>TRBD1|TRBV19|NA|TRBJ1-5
CASSITSGGRRIQPQHF
TGTGCCAGTAGTATAACCTCAGGGGGCCGTCGTATTCAGCCCCAGCATTTT
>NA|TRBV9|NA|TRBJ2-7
CASSVDGAQSYEQYF
TGTGCCAGCAGCGTGGATGGAGCCCAGTCCTACGAGCAGTACTTC
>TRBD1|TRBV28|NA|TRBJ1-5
CASSLSGTGISNQPQHF
TGTGCCAGCAGTTTATCTGGGACAGGGATTAGCAATCAGCCCCAGCATTTT
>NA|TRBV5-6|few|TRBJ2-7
CASSPDVGSSYEQYF
TGTGCCAGCAGCCCCGACGTAGGGAGCTCCTACGAGCAGTACTTC
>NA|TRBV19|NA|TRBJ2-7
CASSREGEQYF
TGTGCCAGTAGTCGTGAGGGCGAGCAGTACTTC
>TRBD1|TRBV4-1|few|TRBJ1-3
CASGAFGTGSGNTIYF
TGCGCCAGCGGAGCCTTCGGGACAGGGTCTGGAAACACCATATATTTT
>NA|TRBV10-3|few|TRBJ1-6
CAISAYREPYNSPLHF
TGTGCCATCAGTGCCTACAGGGAACCCTATAATTCACCCCTCCACTTT
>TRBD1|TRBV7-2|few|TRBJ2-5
CASSFTTGTGGETQYF
TGTGCCAGCAGCTTTACGACCGGGACAGGGGGAGAGACCCAGTACTTC
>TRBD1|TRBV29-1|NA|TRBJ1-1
CSFLGQGNTEAFF
TGCAGCTTCTTGGGACAGGGGAACACTGAAGCTTTCTTT
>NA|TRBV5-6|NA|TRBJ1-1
CASSWVGGTEAFF
TGTGCCAGCAGCTGGGTGGGAGGCACTGAAGCTTTCTTT
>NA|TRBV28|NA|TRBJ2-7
CASSLPTVPYEQYF
TGTGCCAGCAGTTTACCCACAGTCCCCTACGAGCAGTACTTC
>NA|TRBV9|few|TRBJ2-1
CASSVRTENEQFF
TGTGCCAGCAGCGTACGGACAGAGAATGAGCAGTTCTTC
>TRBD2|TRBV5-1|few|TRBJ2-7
CASSSLGLAGVEQYF
TGCGCCAGCAGCTCGTTGGGACTAGCGGGGGTTGAGCAGTACTTC
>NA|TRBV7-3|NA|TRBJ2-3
CASSLRPSTDTQYF
TGTGCCAGCAGCTTACGTCCTAGCACAGATACGCAGTATTTT
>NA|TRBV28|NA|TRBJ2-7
CASSLVQLSYEQYF
TGTGCCAGCAGTTTAGTACAGCTCTCCTACGAGCAGTACTTC
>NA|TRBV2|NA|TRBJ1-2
CASSEWSLYGYTF
TGTGCCAGCAGTGAATGGAGTCTCTATGGCTACACCTTC
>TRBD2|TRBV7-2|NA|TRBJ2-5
CASSTPGLAGGSQYF
TGTGCCAGCAGCACACCGGGACTAGCGGGGGGGTCCCAGTACTTC
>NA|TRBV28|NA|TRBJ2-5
CATADSQETQYF
TGTGCCACCGCGGACAGCCAAGAGACCCAGTACTTC
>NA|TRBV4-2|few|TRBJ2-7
CASSPGESAREQYF
TGTGCCAGCAGCCCCGGGGAGTCGGCTAGGGAGCAGTACTTC
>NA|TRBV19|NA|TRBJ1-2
CASSMSSRYTF
TGTGCCAGTAGTATGAGTAGTCGCTACACCTTC
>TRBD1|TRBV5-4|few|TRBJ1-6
CASSRQGAILAPLHF
TGTGCCAGCAGCCGACAGGGGGCAATTCTGGCACCCCTCCACTTT
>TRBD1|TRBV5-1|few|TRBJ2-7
CASRFGDRADYEQYF
TGCGCCAGCAGGTTTGGGGACAGGGCAGACTACGAGCAGTACTTC
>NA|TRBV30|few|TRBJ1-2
CAWSVPVYGYTF
TGTGCCTGGAGTGTACCGGTCTATGGCTACACCTTC